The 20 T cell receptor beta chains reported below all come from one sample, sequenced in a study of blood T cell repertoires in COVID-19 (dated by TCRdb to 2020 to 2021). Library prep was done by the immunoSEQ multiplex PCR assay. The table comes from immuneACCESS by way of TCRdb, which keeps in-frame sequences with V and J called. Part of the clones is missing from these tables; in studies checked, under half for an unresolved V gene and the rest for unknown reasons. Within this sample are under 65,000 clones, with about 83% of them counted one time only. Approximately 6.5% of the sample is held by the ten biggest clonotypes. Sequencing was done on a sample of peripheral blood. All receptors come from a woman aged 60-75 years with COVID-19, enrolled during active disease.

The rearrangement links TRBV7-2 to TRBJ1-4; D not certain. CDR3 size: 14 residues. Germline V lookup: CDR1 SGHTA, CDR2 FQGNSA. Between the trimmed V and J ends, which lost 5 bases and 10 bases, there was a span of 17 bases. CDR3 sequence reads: CASSVNRVEGKLFF. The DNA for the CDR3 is TGTGCCAGCAGCGTAAACAGAGTAGAGGGAAAACTGTTTTTT. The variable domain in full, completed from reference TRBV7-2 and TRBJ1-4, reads GAGVSQSPSNKVTEKGKDVELRCDPISGHTALYWYRQSLGQGLEFLIYFQGNSAPDKSGLPSDRFSAERTGGSVSTLTIQRTQQEDSAVYLCASSVNRVEGKLFFGSGTQLSVL.

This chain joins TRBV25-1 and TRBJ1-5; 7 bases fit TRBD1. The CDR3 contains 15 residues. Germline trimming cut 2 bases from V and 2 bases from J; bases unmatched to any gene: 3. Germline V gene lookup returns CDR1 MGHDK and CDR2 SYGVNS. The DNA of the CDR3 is TGTGCCAGCAGTGAACCCGGGACAGGCAATCAGCCCCAGCATTTT. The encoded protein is CASSEPGTGNQPQHF.

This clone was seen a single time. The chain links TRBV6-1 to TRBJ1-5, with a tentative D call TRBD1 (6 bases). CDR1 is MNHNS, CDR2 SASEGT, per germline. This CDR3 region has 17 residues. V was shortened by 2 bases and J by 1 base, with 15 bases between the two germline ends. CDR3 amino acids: CASSESAGARSNQPQHF. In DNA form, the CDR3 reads TGTGCCAGCAGTGAATCAGCGGGGGCTAGGAGCAATCAGCCCCAGCATTTT.

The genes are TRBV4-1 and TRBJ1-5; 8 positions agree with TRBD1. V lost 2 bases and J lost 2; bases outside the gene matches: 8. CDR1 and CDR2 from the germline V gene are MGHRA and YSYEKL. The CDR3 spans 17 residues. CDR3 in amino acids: CASSQTIMGQGNQPQHF. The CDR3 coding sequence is TGCGCCAGCAGCCAAACTATAATGGGACAGGGCAATCAGCCCCAGCATTTT.

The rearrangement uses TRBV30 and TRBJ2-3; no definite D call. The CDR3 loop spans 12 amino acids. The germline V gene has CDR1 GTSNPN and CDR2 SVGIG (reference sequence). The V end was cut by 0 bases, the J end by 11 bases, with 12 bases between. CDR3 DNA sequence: TGTGCCTGGAGTGTGCGAGCGATGGTGCAGTATTTT. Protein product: CAWSVRAMVQYF.

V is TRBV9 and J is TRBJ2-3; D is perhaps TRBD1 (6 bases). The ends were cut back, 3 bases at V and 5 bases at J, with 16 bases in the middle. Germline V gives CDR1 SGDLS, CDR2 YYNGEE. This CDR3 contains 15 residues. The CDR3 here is CASSGYEGVGDTQYF. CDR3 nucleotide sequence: TGTGCCAGCAGCGGGTACGAGGGGGTTGGAGATACGCAGTATTTT. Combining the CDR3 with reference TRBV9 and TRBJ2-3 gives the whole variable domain DSGVTQTPKHLITATGQRVTLRCSPRSGDLSVYWYQQSLDQGLQFLIQYYNGEERAKGNILERFSAQQFPDLHSELNLSSLELGDSALYFCASSGYEGVGDTQYFGPGTRLTVL.

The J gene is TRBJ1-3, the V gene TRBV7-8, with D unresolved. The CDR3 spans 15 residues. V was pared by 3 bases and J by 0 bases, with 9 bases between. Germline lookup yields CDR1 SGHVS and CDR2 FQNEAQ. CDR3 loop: CASSLNTHSGNTIYF. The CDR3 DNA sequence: TGTGCCAGCAGCTTGAACACCCACTCTGGAAACACCATATATTTT.

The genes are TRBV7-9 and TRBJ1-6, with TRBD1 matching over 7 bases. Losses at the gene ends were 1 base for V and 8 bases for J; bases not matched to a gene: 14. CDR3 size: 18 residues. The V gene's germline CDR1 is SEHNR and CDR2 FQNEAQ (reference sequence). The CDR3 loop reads CASSLEIITGAGDSPLHF. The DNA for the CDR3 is TGTGCCAGCAGCTTAGAAATCATCACAGGGGCAGGGGATTCACCCCTCCACTTT. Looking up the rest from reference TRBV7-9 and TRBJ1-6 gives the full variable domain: DTGVSQNPRHKITKRGQNVTFRCDPISEHNRLYWYRQTLGQGPEFLTYFQNEAQLEKSRLLSDRFSAERPKGSFSTLEIQRTEQGDSAMYLCASSLEIITGAGDSPLHFGNGTRLTVT.

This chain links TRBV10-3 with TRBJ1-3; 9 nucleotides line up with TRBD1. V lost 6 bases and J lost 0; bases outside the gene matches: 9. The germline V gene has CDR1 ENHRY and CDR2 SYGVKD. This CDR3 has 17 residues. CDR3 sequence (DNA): TGTGCCATCAGCGGAAGAGGACAGGGGAACTCTGGAAACACCATATATTTT. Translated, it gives CAISGRGQGNSGNTIYF.

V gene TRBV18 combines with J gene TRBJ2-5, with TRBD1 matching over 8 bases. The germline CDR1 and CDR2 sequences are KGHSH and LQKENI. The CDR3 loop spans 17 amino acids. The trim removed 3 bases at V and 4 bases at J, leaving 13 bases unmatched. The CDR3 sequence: CASSPGTGKPRGETQYF. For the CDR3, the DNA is TGTGCCAGCTCACCTGGGACAGGCAAACCTAGGGGAGAGACCCAGTACTTC.

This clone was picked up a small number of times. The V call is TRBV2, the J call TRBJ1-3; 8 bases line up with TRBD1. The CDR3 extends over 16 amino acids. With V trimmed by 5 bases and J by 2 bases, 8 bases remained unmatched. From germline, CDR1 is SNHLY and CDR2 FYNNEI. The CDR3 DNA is TGTGCCAGCAGTTCCCGGGACAGGAGCCCTGGAAACACCATATATTTT. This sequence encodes CASSSRDRSPGNTIYF.

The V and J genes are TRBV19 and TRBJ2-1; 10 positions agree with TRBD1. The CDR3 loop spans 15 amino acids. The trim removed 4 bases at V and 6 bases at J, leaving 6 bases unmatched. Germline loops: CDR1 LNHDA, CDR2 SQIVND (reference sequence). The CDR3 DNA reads TGTGCCAGTAGTACGCGACAGGGGGCGGCCAATGAGCAGTTCTTC. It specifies CASSTRQGAANEQFF. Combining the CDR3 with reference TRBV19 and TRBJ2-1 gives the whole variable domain DGGITQSPKYLFRKEGQNVTLSCEQNLNHDAMYWYRQDPGQGLRLIYYSQIVNDFQKGDIAEGYSVSREKKESFPLTVTSAQKNPTAFYLCASSTRQGAANEQFFGPGTRLTVL.

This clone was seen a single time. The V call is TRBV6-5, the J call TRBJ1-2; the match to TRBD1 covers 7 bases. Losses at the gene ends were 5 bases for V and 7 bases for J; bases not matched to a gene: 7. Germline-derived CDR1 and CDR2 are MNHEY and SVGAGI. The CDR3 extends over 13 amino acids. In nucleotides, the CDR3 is TGTGCCAGCAGTCGGACAGGAAGGGGTGGCTACACCTTC. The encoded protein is CASSRTGRGGYTF.

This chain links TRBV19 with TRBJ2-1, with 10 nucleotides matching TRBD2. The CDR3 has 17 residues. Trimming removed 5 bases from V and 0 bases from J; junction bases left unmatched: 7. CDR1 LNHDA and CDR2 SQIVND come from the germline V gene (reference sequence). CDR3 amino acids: CASSASGSISSYNEQFF. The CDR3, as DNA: TGTGCCAGTAGTGCTAGCGGGAGCATCAGCTCCTACAATGAGCAGTTCTTC.

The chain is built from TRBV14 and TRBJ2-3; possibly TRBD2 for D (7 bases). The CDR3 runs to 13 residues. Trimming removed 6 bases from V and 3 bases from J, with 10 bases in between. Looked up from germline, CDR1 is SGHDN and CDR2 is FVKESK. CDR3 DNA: TGTGCCAGCAGTAGGGGGGGAACAGATACGCAGTATTTT. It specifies CASSRGGTDTQYF.

CDR3 in amino acids: CASGFQGAQVNIQYF. The CDR3 nucleotides read TGTGCCAGTGGTTTTCAGGGGGCCCAGGTAAACATTCAGTACTTC. The chain joins TRBV19 to TRBJ2-4; 8 nucleotides align to TRBD1. In germline, CDR1 is LNHDA, CDR2 SQIVND (reference sequence). CDR3 size: 15 residues. V shed 8 bases, J shed 6 bases, and the junction held 12 bases outside the gene matches.

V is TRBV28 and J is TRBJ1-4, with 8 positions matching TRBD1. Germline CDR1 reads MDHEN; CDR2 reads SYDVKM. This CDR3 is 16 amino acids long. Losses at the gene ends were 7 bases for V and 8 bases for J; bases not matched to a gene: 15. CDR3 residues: CASTSSGQGAGEKLFF. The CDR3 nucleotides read TGTGCCAGCACCTCAAGTGGTCAGGGGGCTGGCGAAAAACTGTTTTTT.

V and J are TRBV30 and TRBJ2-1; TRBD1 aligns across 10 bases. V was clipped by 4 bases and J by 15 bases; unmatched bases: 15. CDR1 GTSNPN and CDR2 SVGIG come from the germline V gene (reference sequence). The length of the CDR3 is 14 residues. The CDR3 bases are TGTGCCTGGACCGTCACCCGGGACAGGGGTAGAGGGTTCTTC. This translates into CAWTVTRDRGRGFF.

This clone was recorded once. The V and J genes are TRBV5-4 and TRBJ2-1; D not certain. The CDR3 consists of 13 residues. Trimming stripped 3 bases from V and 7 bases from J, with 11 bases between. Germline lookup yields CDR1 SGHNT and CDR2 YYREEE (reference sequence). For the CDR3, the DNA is TGTGCCAGCAGCTCCCTCTCTAAAAATGAGCAGTTCTTC. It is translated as CASSSLSKNEQFF.

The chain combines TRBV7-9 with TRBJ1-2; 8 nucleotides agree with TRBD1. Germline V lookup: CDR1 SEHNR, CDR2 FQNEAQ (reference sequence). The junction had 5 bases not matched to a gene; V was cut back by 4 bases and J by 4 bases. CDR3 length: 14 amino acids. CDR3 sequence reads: CASSYLGQGYGYTF. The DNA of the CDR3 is TGTGCCAGCAGCTACCTCGGACAGGGCTATGGCTACACCTTC.